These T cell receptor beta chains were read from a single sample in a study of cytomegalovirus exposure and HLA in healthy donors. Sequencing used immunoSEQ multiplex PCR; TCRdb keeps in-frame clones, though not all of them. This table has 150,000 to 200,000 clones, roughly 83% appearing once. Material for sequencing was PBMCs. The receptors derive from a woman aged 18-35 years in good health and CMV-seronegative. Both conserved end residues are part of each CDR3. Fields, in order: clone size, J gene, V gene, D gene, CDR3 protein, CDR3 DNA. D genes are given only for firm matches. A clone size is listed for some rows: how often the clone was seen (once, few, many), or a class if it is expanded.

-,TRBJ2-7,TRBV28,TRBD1,CASTDLGTGLDEQYF,TGTGCCAGCACCGACCTCGGGACAGGGTTGGACGAGCAGTACTTC
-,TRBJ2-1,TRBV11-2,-,CASSYSGNEQFF,TGTGCCAGCAGCTATTCAGGCAATGAGCAGTTCTTC
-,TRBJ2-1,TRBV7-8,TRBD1,CASSPGTGDEQFF,TGTGCCAGCAGCCCCGGGACAGGGGATGAGCAGTTCTTC
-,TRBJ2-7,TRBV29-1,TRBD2,CSVDRLAPSYEQYF,TGCAGCGTTGACCGACTAGCGCCTTCCTACGAGCAGTACTTC
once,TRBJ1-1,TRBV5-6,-,CASSLGAGVNTEAFF,TGTGCCAGCAGCTTGGGGGCAGGGGTGAACACTGAAGCTTTCTTT
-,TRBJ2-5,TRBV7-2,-,CASSPRRVAEETQYF,TGTGCCAGCAGCCCCCGGAGGGTAGCGGAAGAGACCCAGTACTTC
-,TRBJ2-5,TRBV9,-,CASSVGTNRQETQYF,TGTGCCAGCAGCGTAGGGACTAATAGACAAGAGACCCAGTACTTC
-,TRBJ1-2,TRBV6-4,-,CASSDSLTWAGGYTF,TGTGCCAGCAGTGACTCGTTAACCTGGGCGGGAGGCTACACCTTC
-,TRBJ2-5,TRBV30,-,CAWSVQGKETQYF,TGTGCCTGGAGTGTACAGGGCAAAGAGACCCAGTACTTC
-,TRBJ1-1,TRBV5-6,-,CASSQTTQGAMGEAFF,TGTGCCAGCAGCCAAACTACCCAAGGGGCCATGGGTGAAGCTTTCTTT
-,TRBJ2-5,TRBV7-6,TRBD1,CASSLGQGAPQETQYF,TGTGCCAGCAGCTTAGGACAGGGGGCGCCCCAAGAGACCCAGTACTTC
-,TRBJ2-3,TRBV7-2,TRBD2,CASSGTSGSLKGDTQYF,TGTGCCAGCAGCGGGACTAGCGGGAGTCTTAAAGGAGATACGCAGTATTTT
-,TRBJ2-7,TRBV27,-,CASTTTPISYEQYF,TGTGCCAGCACCACCACACCCATCTCCTACGAGCAGTACTTC
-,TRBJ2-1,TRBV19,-,CASSNRDNEQFF,TGTGCCAGTAGTAACCGGGACAATGAGCAGTTCTTC
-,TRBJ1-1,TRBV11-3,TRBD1,CASSLGRGTANTEAFF,TGTGCCAGCAGCCTCGGTAGGGGGACAGCCAACACTGAAGCTTTCTTT
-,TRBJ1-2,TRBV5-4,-,CASSFRLTNYGYTF,TGTGCCAGCAGCTTCAGATTAACTAACTATGGCTACACCTTC
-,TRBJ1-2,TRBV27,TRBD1,CASSTSRGYGYTF,TGTGCCAGCTCCACCAGCAGGGGGTATGGCTACACCTTC
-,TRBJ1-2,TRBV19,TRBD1,CASSAGTGGNYGYTF,TGTGCCAGTAGTGCAGGGACAGGGGGTAACTATGGCTACACCTTC